The clone carrying this TCR beta chain rates as medium-sized. Its cognate antigen is unknown. This specimen comes from a study of spatial heterogeneity in lung cancer. Findings and limits, study-wide: Higher tumor mutation counts went along with higher counts of expanded intratumoral alpha and beta TCRs.

The time point here: sample taken at primary tumor resection. The donors, fewer than 90 patients with untreated early-stage non-small cell lung cancer, provided the samples. Whole RNA from tumor, nontumor lung or frozen PBMC was sequenced unsorted. V was pared by 6 bases and J by 2 bases, with 5 bases of the junction left unmatched. The CDR3 has 15 residues. The germline V gene encodes CDR1 MNHEY and CDR2 SVGEGT. TCRdb reprocessed the 5' RACE reads via MiXCR and lists one record per CDR3 protein. The top ten hold 13% of the sample, which has some 4,000 distinct CDR3 sequences, around 5% seen once. This sequence joins TRBV6-2 or TRBV6-3 and TRBJ2-2, with 8 bases matching TRBD2. The clonotype comes from a female donor with early-stage non-small cell lung cancer. This sample comprised lung tumor tissue, obtained at surgery. CDR3 sequence reads: CASRRAGANTGELFF. The CDR3 DNA reads as TGTGCCAGCAGGAGAGCGGGAGCAAACACCGGGGAGCTGTTTTTT.